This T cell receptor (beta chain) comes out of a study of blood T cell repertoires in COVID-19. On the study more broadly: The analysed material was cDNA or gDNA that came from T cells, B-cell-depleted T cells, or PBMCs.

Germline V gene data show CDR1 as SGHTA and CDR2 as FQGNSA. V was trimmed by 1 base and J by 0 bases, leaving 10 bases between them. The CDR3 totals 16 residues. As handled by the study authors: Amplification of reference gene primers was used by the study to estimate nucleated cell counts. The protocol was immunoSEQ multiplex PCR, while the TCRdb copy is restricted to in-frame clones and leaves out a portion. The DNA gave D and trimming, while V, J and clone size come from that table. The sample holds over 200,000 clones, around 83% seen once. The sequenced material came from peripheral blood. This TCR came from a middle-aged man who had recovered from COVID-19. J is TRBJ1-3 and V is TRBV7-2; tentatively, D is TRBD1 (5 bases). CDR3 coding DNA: TGTGCCAGCAGCTTAGTAGCCAGGGACTCTGGAAACACCATATATTTT. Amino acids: CASSLVARDSGNTIYF. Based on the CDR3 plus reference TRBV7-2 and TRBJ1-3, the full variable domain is GAGVSQSPSNKVTEKGKDVELRCDPISGHTALYWYRQSLGQGLEFLIYFQGNSAPDKSGLPSDRFSAERTGGSVSTLTIQRTQQEDSAVYLCASSLVARDSGNTIYFGEGSWLTVV.